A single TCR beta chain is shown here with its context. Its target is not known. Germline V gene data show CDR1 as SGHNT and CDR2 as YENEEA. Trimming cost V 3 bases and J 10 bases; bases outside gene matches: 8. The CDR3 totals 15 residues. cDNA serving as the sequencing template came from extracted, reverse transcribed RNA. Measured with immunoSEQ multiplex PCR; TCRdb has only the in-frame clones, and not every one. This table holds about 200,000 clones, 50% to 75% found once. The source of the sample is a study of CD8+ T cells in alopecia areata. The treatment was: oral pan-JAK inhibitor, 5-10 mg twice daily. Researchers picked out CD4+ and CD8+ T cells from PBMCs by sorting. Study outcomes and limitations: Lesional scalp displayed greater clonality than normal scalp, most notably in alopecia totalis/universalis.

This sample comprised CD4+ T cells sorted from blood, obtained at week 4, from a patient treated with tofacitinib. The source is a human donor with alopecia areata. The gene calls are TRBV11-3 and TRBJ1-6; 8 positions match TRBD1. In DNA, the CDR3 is TGTGCCAGCAGCTTTTCTCGACAGGGGCACTCACCCCTCCACTTT. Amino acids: CASSFSRQGHSPLHF.